These 18 T cell receptor beta chains share one sample of origin, sequenced in a study of shared clonotypes between healthy human individuals. Using immunoSEQ multiplex PCR, the repertoire was profiled, and TCRdb retains in-frame clones only, with some absent. The table includes approximately 2,200,000 clones, approximately 94% detected once. Cells designated naive CD8 were CD45RO-negative and were positively selected for CCR7, with terminally differentiated effector memory CD45RA+ cells excluded. Source material: naive CD8+ T cells from PBMCs. Receptors originate from a man between 18 and 35 years old in good health. Some clones in this sample may be carry-over from other donors' samples.

The chain links TRBV7-8 to TRBJ1-2; 8 bases fit TRBD1. This CDR3 region has 16 residues. With 8 bases clipped from V and 5 bases from J, the junction kept 16 bases outside the gene matches. Per germline, CDR1 SGHVS and CDR2 FQNEAQ. The CDR3 bases are TGTGCCAGCGGAACCGGGACAGGAGTACTCCTTTATGGCTACACCTTC. It codes for CASGTGTGVLLYGYTF.

CDR3 protein: CASSIIRGSGTEAFF. The CDR3, as DNA: TGTGCCAGTAGTATTATCCGGGGGAGCGGGACTGAAGCTTTCTTT. V usage is TRBV19 and J usage is TRBJ1-1, with a weak D call TRBD1 (5 bases). With 3 bases removed from V and 5 bases from J, the gap between germline ends came to 16 bases. The CDR3 sequence is 15 residues long. The germline CDR1 and CDR2 sequences are LNHDA and SQIVND (reference sequence).

This rearrangement joins TRBV6-1 to TRBJ2-3; 9 bases agree with TRBD2. Germline values: CDR1 MNHNS, CDR2 SASEGT. The length of the CDR3 is 14 residues. V shed 6 bases and J 5 bases; nucleotides not matched to a gene: 6. The CDR3 reads CASSTLTSGDTQYF. CDR3 in DNA: TGTGCCAGCAGCACTTTGACTAGCGGAGATACGCAGTATTTT.

V is TRBV5-1 and J is TRBJ2-2; 8 nucleotides match TRBD2. Trimming at V came to 5 bases and at J to 6 bases, leaving 3 bases not matched to a gene. This CDR3 comprises 13 residues. Germline assignment: CDR1 SGHRS and CDR2 YFSETQ. CDR3 nucleotide sequence: TGCGCCAGCAGATCCGGGGGGGCCGGGGAGCTGTTTTTT. Translating it yields CASRSGGAGELFF.

The genes are TRBV27 and TRBJ1-2; D remains ambiguous. CDR1 is MNHEY and CDR2 is SMNVEV in the germline V gene (reference sequence). With 5 bases removed from V and 7 bases from J, the gap between germline ends came to 17 bases. This CDR3 comprises 14 residues. The CDR3 protein is CASSPTGRMGGYTF. The CDR3, as DNA: TGTGCCAGCAGTCCGACTGGGCGTATGGGTGGCTACACCTTC.

V gene TRBV27 combines with J gene TRBJ2-6; D is undetermined. The CDR3 extends over 17 amino acids. Per germline, CDR1 MNHEY and CDR2 SMNVEV (reference sequence). With 5 bases removed from V and 1 base from J, the gap between germline ends came to 15 bases. CDR3 nucleotide sequence: TGTGCCAGCAGTGTATTATCCCGGGCATCTGGGGCCAACGTCCTGACTTTC. It yields the protein CASSVLSRASGANVLTF.

This clone appeared a single time. The genes are TRBV7-9 and TRBJ1-1; a weak D match, TRBD1 (5 bases). The CDR3 covers 16 residues. Germline CDR1 reads SEHNR; CDR2 reads FQNEAQ (reference sequence). V was clipped by 5 bases and J by 0 bases, with 16 bases between them. In DNA, the CDR3 is TGTGCCAGCAGCGCCACAGGCTCGGGTATGAACACTGAAGCTTTCTTT. It yields the protein CASSATGSGMNTEAFF.

As to this clone: Other DNA sequences of this sample code for an identical CDR3. This rearrangement joins TRBV28 to TRBJ2-2; 11 bases map to TRBD1. Germline V lookup: CDR1 MDHEN, CDR2 SYDVKM. The CDR3 is 15 amino acids. V was pared by 3 bases and J by 4 bases, with 1 base of the junction left unmatched. CDR3 amino acids: CASSLGQGGTGELFF. The CDR3 DNA follows: TGTGCCAGCAGTTTGGGACAGGGGGGCACCGGGGAGCTGTTTTTT.

About this clone itself: Other DNA sequences in this sample translate to the same CDR3. V usage is TRBV7-9 and J usage is TRBJ2-7; D call uncertain. The CDR3 covers 12 residues. Germline CDR1 and CDR2: SEHNR and FQNEAQ (reference sequence). V dropped 2 bases and J dropped 3 bases, with 5 bases sitting between them. CDR3 in DNA: TGTGCCAGCAGCTTATCTGGCTACGAGCAGTACTTC. Amino acid sequence: CASSLSGYEQYF.

As to this clone: The sample carries other DNA sequences with the same CDR3. The chain joins TRBV7-2 to TRBJ1-2; D unresolved. CDR1 and CDR2 from the germline V gene are SGHTA and FQGNSA. Trimming cost V 5 bases and J 4 bases, with 8 bases left between them. This CDR3 comprises 12 residues. CDR3 coding DNA: TGTGCCAGCAGCCCCCGCAGCTATGGCTACACCTTC. It encodes CASSPRSYGYTF.

The gene calls are TRBV19 and TRBJ2-7; D perhaps matches TRBD1 (6 bases). Deletions cut 5 bases from V and 3 bases from J, with 14 bases between. The germline CDR1 and CDR2 sequences are LNHDA and SQIVND (reference sequence). The CDR3 totals 14 residues. The CDR3 region is CASSSWGQDYEQYF. CDR3 in DNA: TGTGCCAGTAGTTCTTGGGGGCAGGACTACGAGCAGTACTTC.

The chain carries TRBV28 and TRBJ2-3; 7 bases map to TRBD1. J gave up 3 bases and V 1 base, and 7 bases lay outside the gene matches. This CDR3 has 16 amino acids. In germline, CDR1 is MDHEN, CDR2 SYDVKM. CDR3 sequence: CASSLSGDRETDTQYF. For the CDR3, the DNA is TGTGCCAGCAGTTTATCAGGCGACAGGGAAACAGATACGCAGTATTTT.

The rearrangement links TRBV28 to TRBJ1-5; 10 nucleotides agree with TRBD1. Germline values: CDR1 MDHEN, CDR2 SYDVKM. J was trimmed by 5 bases and V by 6 bases; bases with no gene match: 10. The CDR3 loop spans 16 amino acids. DNA for the CDR3: TGTGCCAGCAGCAGACCATCGACAGGGGGCTATCAGCCCCAGCATTTT. Protein: CASSRPSTGGYQPQHF.

This chain uses TRBV9 with TRBJ2-7; 7 positions match TRBD1. CDR1 and CDR2 from the germline V gene are SGDLS and YYNGEE. The CDR3 runs to 14 residues. V lost 3 bases and J lost 5; bases outside the gene matches: 8. The CDR3 coding sequence is TGTGCCAGCAGCGCCTACAGGGGTCCGGACGAGCAGTACTTC. Encoded protein: CASSAYRGPDEQYF.

J is TRBJ2-1 and V is TRBV30; 7 nucleotides match TRBD2. The CDR3 has 12 amino acids. J gave up 9 bases and V 4 bases, and 6 bases lay outside the gene matches. In germline, CDR1 is GTSNPN, CDR2 SVGIG (reference sequence). CDR3 loop: CAWTSGLTEQFF. CDR3 in DNA: TGTGCCTGGACCTCGGGACTAACTGAGCAGTTCTTC.

V is TRBV28 and J is TRBJ1-4; the D is unclear. The CDR3 has 13 residues. V lost 3 bases and J lost 8, with 10 bases in between. Germline CDR1 MDHEN, CDR2 SYDVKM. For the CDR3, the DNA is TGTGCCAGCAGTTTCGAGGCGGCGGAAAAACTGTTTTTT. It is translated as CASSFEAAEKLFF. The variable domain in full, with the rest retrieved from reference TRBV28 and TRBJ1-4, is DVKVTQSSRYLVKRTGEKVFLECVQDMDHENMFWYRQDPGLGLRLIYFSYDVKMKEKGDIPEGYSVSREKKERFSLILESASTNQTSMYLCASSFEAAEKLFFGSGTQLSVL.

The rearrangement joins TRBV27 to TRBJ2-2, with 9 bases that match TRBD2. CDR1 MNHEY and CDR2 SMNVEV come from the germline V gene (reference sequence). CDR3 length equals 18 residues. V lost 6 bases and J lost 0; bases outside the gene matches: 11. CDR3 in DNA: TGTGCCAGCAGCTCACAAATTGCTAGCGGGGCGAACACCGGGGAGCTGTTTTTT. Residues: CASSSQIASGANTGELFF.

V gene TRBV27 combines with J gene TRBJ1-5, with 7 bases aligning to TRBD1. This CDR3 comprises 14 residues. The germline V gene has CDR1 MNHEY and CDR2 SMNVEV (reference sequence). Losses at the gene ends were 5 bases for V and 3 bases for J; bases not matched to a gene: 4. This chain's CDR3 is CASSQQGFNQPQHF. CDR3 nucleotides: TGTGCCAGCAGTCAACAGGGGTTCAATCAGCCCCAGCATTTT.